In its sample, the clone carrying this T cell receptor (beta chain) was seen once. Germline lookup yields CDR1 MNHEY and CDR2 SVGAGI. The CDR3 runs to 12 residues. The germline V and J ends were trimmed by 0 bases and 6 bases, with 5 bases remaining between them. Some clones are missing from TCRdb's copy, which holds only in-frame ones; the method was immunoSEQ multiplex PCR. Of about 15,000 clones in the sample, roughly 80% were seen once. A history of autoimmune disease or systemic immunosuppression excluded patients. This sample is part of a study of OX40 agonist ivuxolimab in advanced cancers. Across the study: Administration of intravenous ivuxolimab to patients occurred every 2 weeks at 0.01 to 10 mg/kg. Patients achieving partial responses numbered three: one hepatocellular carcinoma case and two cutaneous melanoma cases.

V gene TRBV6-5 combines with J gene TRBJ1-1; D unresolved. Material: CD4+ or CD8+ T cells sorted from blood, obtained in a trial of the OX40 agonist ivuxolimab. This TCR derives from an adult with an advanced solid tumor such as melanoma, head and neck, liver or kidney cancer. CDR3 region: CASSYSGAEAFF. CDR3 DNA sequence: TGTGCCAGCAGTTACTCGGGTGCTGAAGCTTTCTTT.